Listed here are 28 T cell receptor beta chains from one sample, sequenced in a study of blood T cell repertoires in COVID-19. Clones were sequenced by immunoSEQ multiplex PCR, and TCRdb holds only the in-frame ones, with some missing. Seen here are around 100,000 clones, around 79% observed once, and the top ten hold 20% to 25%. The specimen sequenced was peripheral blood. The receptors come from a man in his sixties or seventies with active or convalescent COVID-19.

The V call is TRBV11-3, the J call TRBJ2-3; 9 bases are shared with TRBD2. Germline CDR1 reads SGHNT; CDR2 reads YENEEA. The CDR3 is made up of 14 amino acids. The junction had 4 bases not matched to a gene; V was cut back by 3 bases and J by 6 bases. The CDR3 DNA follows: TGTGCCAGCAGCTTTAGCGGGAGAGGCGATACGCAGTATTTT. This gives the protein CASSFSGRGDTQYF.

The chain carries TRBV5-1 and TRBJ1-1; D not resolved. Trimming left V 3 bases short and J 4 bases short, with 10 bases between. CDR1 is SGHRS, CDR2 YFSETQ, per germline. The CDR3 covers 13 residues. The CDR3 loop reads CASSSHSGTEAFF. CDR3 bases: TGCGCCAGCAGCTCTCACAGTGGCACTGAAGCTTTCTTT. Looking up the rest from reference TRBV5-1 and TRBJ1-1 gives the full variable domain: KAGVTQTPRYLIKTRGQQVTLSCSPISGHRSVSWYQQTPGQGLQFLFEYFSETQRNKGNFPGRFSGRQFSNSRSEMNVSTLELGDSALYLCASSSHSGTEAFFGQGTRLTVV.

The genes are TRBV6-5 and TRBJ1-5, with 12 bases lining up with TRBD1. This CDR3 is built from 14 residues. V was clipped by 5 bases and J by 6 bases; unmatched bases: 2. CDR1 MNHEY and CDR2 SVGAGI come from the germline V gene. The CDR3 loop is CASSRDRGRQPQHF. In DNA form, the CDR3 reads TGTGCCAGCAGTAGGGACAGGGGGCGTCAGCCCCAGCATTTT.

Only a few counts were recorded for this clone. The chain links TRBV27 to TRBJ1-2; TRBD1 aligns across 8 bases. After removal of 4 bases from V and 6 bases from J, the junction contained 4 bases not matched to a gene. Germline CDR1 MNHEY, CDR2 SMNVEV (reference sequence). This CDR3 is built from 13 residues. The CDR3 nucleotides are TGTGCCAGCAGTTGGCAGGGGGCGGATGGCTACACCTTC. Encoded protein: CASSWQGADGYTF.

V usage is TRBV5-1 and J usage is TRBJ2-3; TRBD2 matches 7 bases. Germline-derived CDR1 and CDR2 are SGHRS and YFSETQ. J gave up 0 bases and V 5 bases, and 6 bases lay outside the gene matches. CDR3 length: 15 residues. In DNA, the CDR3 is TGCGCCAGCAGTGAAGCGGGGTCCAGCACAGATACGCAGTATTTT. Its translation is CASSEAGSSTDTQYF.

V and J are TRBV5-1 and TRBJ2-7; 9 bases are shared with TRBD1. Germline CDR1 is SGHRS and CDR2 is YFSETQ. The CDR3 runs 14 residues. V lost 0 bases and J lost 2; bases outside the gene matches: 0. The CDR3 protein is CASSLGDRAYEQYF. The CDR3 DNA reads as TGCGCCAGCAGCTTGGGGGACAGGGCCTACGAGCAGTACTTC.

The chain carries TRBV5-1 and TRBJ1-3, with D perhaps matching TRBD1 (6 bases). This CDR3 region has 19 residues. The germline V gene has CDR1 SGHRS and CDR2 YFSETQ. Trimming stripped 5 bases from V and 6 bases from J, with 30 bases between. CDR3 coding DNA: TGCGCCAGCAGTCTAATACCGGACAGATCTCACGCCGGTGAAAACACCATATATTTT. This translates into CASSLIPDRSHAGENTIYF. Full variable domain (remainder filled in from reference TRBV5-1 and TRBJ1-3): KAGVTQTPRYLIKTRGQQVTLSCSPISGHRSVSWYQQTPGQGLQFLFEYFSETQRNKGNFPGRFSGRQFSNSRSEMNVSTLELGDSALYLCASSLIPDRSHAGENTIYFGEGSWLTVV.

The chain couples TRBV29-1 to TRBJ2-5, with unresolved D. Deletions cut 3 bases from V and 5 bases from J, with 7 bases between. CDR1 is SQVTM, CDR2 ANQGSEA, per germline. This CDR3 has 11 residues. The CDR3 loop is CSVDSGETQYF. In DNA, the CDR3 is TGCAGCGTTGATTCCGGGGAGACCCAGTACTTC.

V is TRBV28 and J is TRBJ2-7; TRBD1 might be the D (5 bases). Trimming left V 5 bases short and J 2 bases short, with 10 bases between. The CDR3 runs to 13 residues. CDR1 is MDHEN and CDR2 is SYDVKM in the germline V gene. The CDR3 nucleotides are TGTGCCAGCAGTCTGACAGCAACCTACGAGCAGTACTTC. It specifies CASSLTATYEQYF.

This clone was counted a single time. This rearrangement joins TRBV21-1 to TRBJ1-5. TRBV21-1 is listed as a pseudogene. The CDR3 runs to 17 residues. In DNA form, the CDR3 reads TGTGCCAGCAGCCCCCGCGGCGGGGTTAGCAGCAATCAGCCCCAGCATTTT. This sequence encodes CASSPRGGVSSNQPQHF.

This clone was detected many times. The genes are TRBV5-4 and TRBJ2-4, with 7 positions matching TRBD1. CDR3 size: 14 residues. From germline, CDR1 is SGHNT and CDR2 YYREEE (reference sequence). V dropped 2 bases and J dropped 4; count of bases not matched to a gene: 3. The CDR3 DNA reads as TGTGCCAGCAGCTTATTGGGACAGAAAAACATTCAGTACTTC. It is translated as CASSLLGQKNIQYF.

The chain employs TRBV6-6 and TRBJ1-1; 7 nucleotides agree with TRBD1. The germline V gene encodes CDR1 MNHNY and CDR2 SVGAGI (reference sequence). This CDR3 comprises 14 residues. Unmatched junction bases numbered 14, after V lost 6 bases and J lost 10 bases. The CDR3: CASRPNDRVGAAFF. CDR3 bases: TGTGCCAGCAGGCCCAATGACAGGGTTGGAGCAGCTTTCTTT.

DNA of the CDR3: TGTGCCAGCAGCCAAGATCAGGCCGGGGAGCTGTTTTTT. It yields the protein CASSQDQAGELFF. The chain uses TRBV14 and TRBJ2-2; D ambiguous. Germline V gene sequence: CDR1 SGHDN, CDR2 FVKESK. Trimming took off 0 bases at V and 6 bases at J, with 5 bases between the two ends. This CDR3 spans 13 amino acids.

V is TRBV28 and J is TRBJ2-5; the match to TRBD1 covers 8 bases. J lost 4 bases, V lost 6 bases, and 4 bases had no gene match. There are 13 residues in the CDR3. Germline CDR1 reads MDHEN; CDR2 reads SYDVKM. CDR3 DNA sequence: TGTGCCAGCAGCCCGACAGGGGTAGAGACCCAGTACTTC. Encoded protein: CASSPTGVETQYF.

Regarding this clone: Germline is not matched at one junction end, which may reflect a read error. CDR3 nucleotides: TGTGCCAGCAGTGAAGCGCTTCCGGACTCCAACTTT. The encoded protein is CASSEALPDSNF. V gene TRBV6-1 combines with J gene TRBJ1-6; D gene ambiguous. The CDR3 has 12 residues. CDR1 MNHNS and CDR2 SASEGT come from the germline V gene.

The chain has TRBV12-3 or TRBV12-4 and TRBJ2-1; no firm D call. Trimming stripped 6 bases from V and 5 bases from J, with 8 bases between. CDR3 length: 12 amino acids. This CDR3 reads CASSLTDNEQFF. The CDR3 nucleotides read TGTGCCAGCAGCTTGACTGACAATGAGCAGTTCTTC.

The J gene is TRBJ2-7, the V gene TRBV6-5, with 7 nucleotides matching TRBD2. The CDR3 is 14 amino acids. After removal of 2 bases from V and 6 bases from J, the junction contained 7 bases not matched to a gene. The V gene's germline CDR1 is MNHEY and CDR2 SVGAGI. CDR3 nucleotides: TGTGCCAGCAGTTACGGGGGGAGGGGCGGCGAGCAGTACTTC. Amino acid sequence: CASSYGGRGGEQYF.

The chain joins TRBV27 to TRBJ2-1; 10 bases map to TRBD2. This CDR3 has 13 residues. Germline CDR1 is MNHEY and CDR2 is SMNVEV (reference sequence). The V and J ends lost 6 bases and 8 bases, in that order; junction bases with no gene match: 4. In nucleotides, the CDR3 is TGTGCCAGCAGGTCACTAGCGGGATATGAGCAGTTCTTC. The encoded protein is CASRSLAGYEQFF.

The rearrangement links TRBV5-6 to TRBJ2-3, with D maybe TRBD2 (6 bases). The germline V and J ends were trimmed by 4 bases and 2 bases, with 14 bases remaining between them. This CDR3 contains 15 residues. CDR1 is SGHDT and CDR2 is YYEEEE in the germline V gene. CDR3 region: CASSRGSPFTDTQYF. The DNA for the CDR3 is TGTGCCAGCAGCCGGGGGAGCCCCTTCACAGATACGCAGTATTTT.

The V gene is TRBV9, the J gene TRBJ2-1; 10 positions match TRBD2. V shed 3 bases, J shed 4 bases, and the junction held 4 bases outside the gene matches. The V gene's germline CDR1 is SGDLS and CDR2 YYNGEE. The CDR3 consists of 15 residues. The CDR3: CASSEGLANYNEQFF. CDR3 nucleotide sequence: TGTGCCAGCAGCGAGGGACTAGCGAATTACAATGAGCAGTTCTTC. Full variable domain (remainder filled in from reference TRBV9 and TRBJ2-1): DSGVTQTPKHLITATGQRVTLRCSPRSGDLSVYWYQQSLDQGLQFLIQYYNGEERAKGNILERFSAQQFPDLHSELNLSSLELGDSALYFCASSEGLANYNEQFFGPGTRLTVL.

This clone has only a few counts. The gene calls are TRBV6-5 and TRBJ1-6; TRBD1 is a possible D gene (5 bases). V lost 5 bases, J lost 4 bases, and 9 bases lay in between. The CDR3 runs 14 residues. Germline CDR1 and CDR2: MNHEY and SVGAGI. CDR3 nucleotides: TGTGCCAGCAGTCGTGACAGTTATAATTCACCCCTCCACTTT. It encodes CASSRDSYNSPLHF.

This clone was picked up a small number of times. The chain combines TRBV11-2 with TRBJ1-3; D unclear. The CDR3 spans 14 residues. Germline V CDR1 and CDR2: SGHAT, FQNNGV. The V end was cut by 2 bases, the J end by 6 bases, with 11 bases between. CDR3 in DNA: TGTGCCAGCAGCTTATTCGGGTACGAAAACACCATATATTTT. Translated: CASSLFGYENTIYF.

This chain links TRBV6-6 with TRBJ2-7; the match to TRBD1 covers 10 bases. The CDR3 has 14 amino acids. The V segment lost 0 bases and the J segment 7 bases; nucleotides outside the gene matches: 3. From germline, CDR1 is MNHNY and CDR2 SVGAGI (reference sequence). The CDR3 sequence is CASSYSGTGVEQYF. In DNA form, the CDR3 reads TGTGCCAGCAGTTACTCAGGGACAGGGGTTGAGCAGTACTTC.

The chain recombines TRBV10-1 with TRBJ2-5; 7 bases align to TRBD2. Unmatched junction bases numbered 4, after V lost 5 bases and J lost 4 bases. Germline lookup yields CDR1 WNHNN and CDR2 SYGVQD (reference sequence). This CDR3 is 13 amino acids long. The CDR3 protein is CASSSGGGETQYF. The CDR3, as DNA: TGCGCCAGCAGTTCGGGGGGAGGAGAGACCCAGTACTTC.

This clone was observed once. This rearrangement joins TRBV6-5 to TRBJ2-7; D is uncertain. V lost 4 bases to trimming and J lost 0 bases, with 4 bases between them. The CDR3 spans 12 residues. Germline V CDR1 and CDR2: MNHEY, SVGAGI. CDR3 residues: CASSSPSYEQYF. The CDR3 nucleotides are TGTGCCAGCAGTTCTCCCTCCTACGAGCAGTACTTC.

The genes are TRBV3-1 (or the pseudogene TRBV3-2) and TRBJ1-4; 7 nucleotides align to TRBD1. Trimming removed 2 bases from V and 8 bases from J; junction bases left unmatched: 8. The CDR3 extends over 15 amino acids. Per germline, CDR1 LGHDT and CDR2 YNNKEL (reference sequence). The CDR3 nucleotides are TGTGCCAGCAGCCAACGACAGGGAGTGGGGGAAAAACTGTTTTTT. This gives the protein CASSQRQGVGEKLFF.

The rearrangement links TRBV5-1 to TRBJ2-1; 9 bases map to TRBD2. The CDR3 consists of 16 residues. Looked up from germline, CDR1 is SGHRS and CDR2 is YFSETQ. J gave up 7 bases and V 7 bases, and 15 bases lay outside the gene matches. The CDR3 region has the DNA TGCGCCAGCTCCCCGAAGGCGGGAGGGCCGTTTAATGAGCAGTTCTTC. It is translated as CASSPKAGGPFNEQFF.

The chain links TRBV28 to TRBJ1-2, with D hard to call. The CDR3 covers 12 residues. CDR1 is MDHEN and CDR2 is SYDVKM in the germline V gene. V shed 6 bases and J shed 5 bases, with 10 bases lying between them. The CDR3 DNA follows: TGTGCCAGCAGATCCGGAGGGTATGGCTACACCTTC. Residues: CASRSGGYGYTF.